Each of the 4 T cell receptor beta chains below was sequenced from the same sample in a study of T cell changes during pregnancy in multiple sclerosis. Measured with immunoSEQ multiplex PCR; TCRdb has only the in-frame clones, and not every one. The repertoire holds around 130,000 clones, with about 96% as singletons. The material was peripheral blood, obtained after pregnancy. The receptors originated from a female donor with multiple sclerosis, enrolled in a pregnancy study.

The rearrangement links TRBV27 to TRBJ2-7, with TRBD1 matching over 8 bases. CDR3 length: 15 amino acids. Germline V gene lookup returns CDR1 MNHEY and CDR2 SMNVEV (reference sequence). Trimming took 8 bases from V and 5 from J; bases not matched to a gene: 14. CDR3 nucleotides: TGTGCCAGCCCCCCCGGGTTTGGACAGGGAAACGAGCAGTACTTC. It is translated as CASPPGFGQGNEQYF.

This clone has just one count. The chain has TRBV28 and TRBJ2-1; 12 nucleotides agree with TRBD2. The CDR3 sequence is 15 residues long. With V trimmed by 6 bases and J by 7 bases, 7 bases remained unmatched. Germline CDR1 is MDHEN and CDR2 is SYDVKM. The CDR3: CASRRTSGRYNEQFF. CDR3 DNA: TGTGCCAGCAGACGTACTAGCGGGAGGTATAATGAGCAGTTCTTC.

J is TRBJ1-4 and V is TRBV2; 11 nucleotides align to TRBD1. The CDR3 has 14 residues. V shed 9 bases, J shed 5 bases, and the junction held 5 bases outside the gene matches. In germline, CDR1 is SNHLY, CDR2 FYNNEI. The CDR3 DNA follows: TGTGCCAGAACCGGGACAGGGGGAAATGAAAAACTGTTTTTT. Translation: CARTGTGGNEKLFF. The full variable domain, its missing parts supplied by reference TRBV2 and TRBJ1-4, is EPEVTQTPSHQVTQMGQEVILRCVPISNHLYFYWYRQILGQKVEFLVSFYNNEISEKSEIFDDQFSVERPDGSNFTLKIRSTKLEDSAMYFCARTGTGGNEKLFFGSGTQLSVL.

This sequence joins TRBV7-2 and TRBJ2-4; a weak D match, TRBD2 (6 bases). CDR3 length: 16 amino acids. V was clipped by 1 base and J by 7 bases, with 17 bases between them. CDR1 and CDR2 from the germline V gene are SGHTA and FQGNSA. Here the CDR3 reads CASSLEGKGTLNIQYF. The CDR3 DNA sequence: TGTGCCAGCAGCTTAGAAGGGAAAGGGACTTTGAACATTCAGTACTTC. The full variable domain, with the rest looked up from reference TRBV7-2 and TRBJ2-4, is GAGVSQSPSNKVTEKGKDVELRCDPISGHTALYWYRQSLGQGLEFLIYFQGNSAPDKSGLPSDRFSAERTGGSVSTLTIQRTQQEDSAVYLCASSLEGKGTLNIQYFGAGTRLSVL.